These 17 T cell receptor beta chains originate from one sample sequenced in a study of metastatic and nonmetastatic thyroid tumors. TCRdb used MiXCR to call clones anew from the PCR reads. The profile shows 30,000 or so clones, 25% of them singletons. Patients were all untreated before their thyroid surgery. Sequencing was carried out using blood. These receptors were collected from a female donor with papillary thyroid cancer or a benign thyroid nodule (not recorded which). Some clones in this sample may be carry-over from other donors' samples.

This clone has at least ten counts. V is TRBV4-1 and J is TRBJ1-2; TRBD1 matches at 8 bases. The V and J ends lost 4 bases and 1 base, in that order; junction bases with no gene match: 5. The CDR3 totals 15 residues. Looked up from germline, CDR1 is MGHRA and CDR2 is YSYEKL. The CDR3 nucleotides read TGCGCCAGCAGCCCAACAGGGGGAGATAACTATGGCTACACCTTC. It encodes CASSPTGGDNYGYTF.

This clone has a count of ten or more. V is TRBV7-6 and J is TRBJ1-1; D gene uncertain. Trimming cost V 1 base and J 7 bases, with 13 bases left between them. The CDR3 runs 14 residues. The germline CDR1 and CDR2 sequences are SGHVS and FNYEAQ. CDR3 in DNA: TGTGCCAGCAGCTTAGTAGGTCAAGAGCGTGAAGCTTTCTTT. Translation gives CASSLVGQEREAFF.

This clone was observed a single time. The CDR3 carries no conserved terminal phenylalanine or tryptophan, so it likely arises from a read error. The DNA is left out, because the CDR3 cannot be placed on it with certainty; the CDR3 is given as TCRdb lists it. The chain has TRBV9 and TRBJ2-2; the table's D call, TRBD1, has no DNA check behind it. Termini included, the CDR3 measures 16 amino acids. Germline V gives CDR1 SGDLS, CDR2 YYNGEE. The CDR3 region is CASSPSGQAGTGELLY.

Ten or more counts support this clone. Given a much more abundant clone one base away, this may be a read error. The rearrangement uses TRBV5-1 and TRBJ1-2; D is possibly TRBD1 (5 bases). This CDR3 region has 15 residues. The V gene lost 3 bases and the J gene lost 7 bases, with 19 bases spanning the gap. Germline loops: CDR1 SGHRS, CDR2 YFSETQ. CDR3 sequence: CASSSGPGTAGGYTF. As DNA, the CDR3 is TGCGCCAGCAGCTCTGGCCCGGGGACGGCGGGTGGCTACACCTTC.

Remarks on this clone: Its ends do not fully match the called genes, so a read error is possible. The chain recombines TRBV20-1 with TRBJ1-1; D may be TRBD1 (6 bases). The CDR3 contains 15 residues. CDR1 is DFQATT and CDR2 is SNEGSKA in the germline V gene (reference sequence). CDR3 nucleotides: TGCTGTGCTGAAGATCCGGGACACAAGAACTCTGAAGCTTTCTTT. This sequence encodes CCAEDPGHKNSEAFF.

In its sample, this clone was seen many times. The chain joins TRBV11-1 to TRBJ2-7, with a possible D match to TRBD2 (5 bases). Trimming took 5 bases from V and 6 from J, leaving 11 bases between them. The CDR3 has 12 amino acids. CDR1 and CDR2 from the germline V gene are SGHAT and FQDESV (reference sequence). The CDR3, as DNA: TGTGCCAGCAGCCACGGACGGGGCGAGCAGTACTTC. Encoded protein: CASSHGRGEQYF.

This chain links TRBV7-2 with TRBJ2-2; 9 nucleotides match TRBD2. Germline CDR1 is SGHTA and CDR2 is FQGNSA. The trim removed 7 bases at V and 3 bases at J, leaving 6 bases unmatched. The CDR3 spans 15 residues. CDR3: CASTGGGADTGELFF. The CDR3 DNA is TGTGCCAGCACTGGCGGGGGGGCGGACACCGGGGAGCTGTTTTTT.

A note on this clone: The sample has other DNA sequences that encode this CDR3 too. The chain employs TRBV27 and TRBJ2-1; possible D gene TRBD2, 6 bases. V lost 6 bases, J lost 4 bases, and 19 bases lay in between. The V gene's germline CDR1 is MNHEY and CDR2 SMNVEV (reference sequence). This CDR3 is 16 amino acids long. The CDR3 protein is CASSSRWGGSYNEQFF. Here the CDR3 DNA reads TGTGCCAGCAGCTCTAGGTGGGGAGGATCATACAATGAGCAGTTCTTC.

This clone occurred a few times. The gene calls are TRBV6-1 and TRBJ2-7, with unresolved D. Trimming took 7 bases from V and 5 from J, leaving 15 bases between them. The CDR3 has 13 residues. The germline CDR1 and CDR2 sequences are MNHNS and SASEGT. The CDR3 sequence is CASTDPHSDEQYF. CDR3 DNA sequence: TGTGCCAGCACCGATCCCCACAGCGACGAGCAGTACTTC.

This clone is labeled medium-sized. The chain combines TRBV11-2 with TRBJ2-7, with a tentative D call TRBD2 (5 bases). The V gene's germline CDR1 is SGHAT and CDR2 FQNNGV. V was trimmed by 7 bases and J by 6 bases, leaving 19 bases between them. The CDR3 length is 14 residues. CDR3 DNA sequence: TGTGCCAGCACCTTTGCGGGTTTCCCCGGCGAGCAGTACTTC. This codes for CASTFAGFPGEQYF.

The chain joins TRBV5-1 to TRBJ2-7; D remains unclear. The CDR3 is made up of 15 amino acids. Trimming pared 0 bases from V and 2 bases from J, leaving 12 bases between. Germline V lookup: CDR1 SGHRS, CDR2 YFSETQ. CDR3 residues: CASSLVLGSTYEQYF. In DNA, the CDR3 is TGCGCCAGCAGCTTGGTTTTAGGATCTACCTACGAGCAGTACTTC.

By frequency in the sample, this clone is medium-sized. J is TRBJ1-5 and V is TRBV20-1, with D possibly being TRBD1 (5 bases). Per the germline V gene, CDR1 is DFQATT and CDR2 is SNEGSKA (reference sequence). The CDR3 sequence is 15 residues long. Trimming removed 5 bases from V and 0 bases from J, with 14 bases in between. The CDR3 DNA is TGCAGTGCTTCCGGGACGGAGACTAGCAATCAGCCCCAGCATTTT. This sequence encodes CSASGTETSNQPQHF.

The table lists this clone with many counts. This chain links TRBV29-1 with TRBJ1-1, with D unclear. The germline gives CDR1 SQVTM, CDR2 ANQGSEA. CDR3 size: 14 residues. V dropped 7 bases and J dropped 4 bases, with 19 bases sitting between them. The CDR3 loop reads CSDGRVGLGTEAFF. CDR3 coding DNA: TGCAGCGACGGTAGGGTGGGTTTGGGCACTGAAGCTTTCTTT.

The table lists this clone with many counts. V gene TRBV7-8 combines with J gene TRBJ2-1; the D call may be TRBD1 or TRBD2 (5 bases each). This CDR3 contains 17 residues. Germline lookup yields CDR1 SGHVS and CDR2 FQNEAQ. V shed 2 bases and J shed 4 bases, with 18 bases lying between them. This CDR3 reads CASSLSPRGGRYNEQFF. CDR3 nucleotide sequence: TGTGCCAGCAGCTTATCCCCCCGGGGCGGGCGGTACAATGAGCAGTTCTTC.

In its sample, this clone was seen many times. The rearrangement links TRBV20-1 to TRBJ2-1, with D maybe TRBD2 (5 bases). Germline lookup yields CDR1 DFQATT and CDR2 SNEGSKA (reference sequence). The CDR3 consists of 11 residues. Trimming pared 2 bases from V and 7 bases from J, leaving 6 bases between. Written as DNA, the CDR3 is TGCAGTGCTAGACAGCGGAATGAGCAGTTCTTC. Its translation is CSARQRNEQFF.

This clone is medium-sized. The V call is TRBV11-3, the J call TRBJ2-3; a possible D gene is TRBD2 (6 bases). This CDR3 comprises 14 residues. Between the trimmed V and J ends, which lost 11 bases and 5 bases, there was a span of 20 bases. Per germline, CDR1 SGHNT and CDR2 YENEEA. The CDR3 bases are TGTGCCTCCCGAGGCGGGGAGATGAGAGATACGCAGTATTTT. Its translation is CASRGGEMRDTQYF.

A few counts support this clone. One base away lies a much larger clone, so this may be a sequencing read error. The rearrangement links TRBV24-1 to TRBJ1-4; D gene unclear. V shed 3 bases and J shed 6 bases, with 1 base lying between them. CDR3 length equals 11 residues. Germline-derived CDR1 and CDR2 are KGHDR and SFDVKD. This CDR3 reads CATSDDEKLFF. The CDR3 bases are TGTGCCACCAGTGATGATGAAAAACTGTTTTTT.